This T cell receptor (beta chain) was found in a study of molecular identifiers for immune sequencing clone quantification. Study-level findings and limits: Spiked Jurkat TCR RNA equal to one cell could reportedly be picked out among 1 million or so naive cells.

TCRdb reprocessed the PCR reads with MiXCR, giving one entry per CDR3 protein. The sample contains 70,000 to 95,000 distinct CDR3 sequences, under 20% of which appear only once. This clonotype occurred many times. Its antigen is not known. Sorting captured naive CD8 T cells as CD8+CD4-CCR7+CD45RA+. Germline loops: CDR1 SNHLY, CDR2 FYNNEI. This CDR3 region has 11 residues. V was shortened by 2 bases and J by 3 bases, with 2 bases between the two germline ends. This chain connects TRBV2 to TRBJ2-7, with D hard to call. The sequence came from a human donor in good health. Some libraries in this study had Jurkat cell RNA spiked in. Sequencing used naive CD8+ T cells from blood, with Jurkat cell RNA spiked in. This sample's subset: FACS-sorted CD8+CD4-CCR7+CD45RA+ naive T cells. CDR3 region: CASSEYYEQYF. The CDR3 DNA sequence: TGTGCCAGCAGTGAATACTACGAGCAGTACTTC.